This T cell receptor beta chain was found in a study of blood T cell repertoires in COVID-19. The wider study: Researchers got acute and convalescent COVID-19 samples from the United States, Italy and Spain. Sample material is recorded as cDNA or gDNA derived from T cells, B-cell-depleted T cells, or PBMCs.

Seattle patient enrollment occurred during active infection, with longitudinal follow-up thereafter. Losses at the gene ends were 5 bases for V and 0 bases for J; bases not matched to a gene: 2. CDR3 length equals 15 residues. Germline CDR1 and CDR2: MNHEY and SVGAGI. Original data processing: Amplification with reference gene primers provided the estimates of nucleated cell counts. TCRdb keeps only in-frame clones here, not all; method: immunoSEQ multiplex PCR. V and J calls and clone size follow that table, whereas D and trimming were derived from the DNA. The table shows about 260,000 clones, with around 90% occurring only once.

This receptor was identified in a woman in her 70s with COVID-19, enrolled during active disease. Sequenced input: peripheral blood. This sequence joins TRBV6-5 and TRBJ1-3, with 9 bases lining up with TRBD1. CDR3 DNA sequence: TGTGCCAGCAGTACAGGGGGCCTCTCTGGAAACACCATATATTTT. Residues: CASSTGGLSGNTIYF.